This TCR beta chain is from a study of T cells in localized non-small cell lung cancer. Study conclusions and caveats: Across samples, adjacent lung featured a median 57 of the top 100 tumor clones. Uninvolved adjacent lung showed the highest T cell clonality, exceeding tumor.

The CDR3 has 14 amino acids. V lost 7 bases to trimming and J lost 3 bases; unmatched junction nucleotides: 7. Germline CDR1 and CDR2: SGDLS and YYNGEE. As to this clone: Its target is unknown.

Libraries were prepared by immunoSEQ multiplex PCR; TCRdb keeps only in-frame clonotypes and omits some of them. The sample holds 30,000 to 35,000 clones, 93% seen once. V gene TRBV9 combines with J gene TRBJ2-1; TRBD2 matches at 7 bases. The source is a female donor of 60 years or more with stage I lung adenocarcinoma. The sequencing here drew on peripheral blood, taken before any cancer treatment. CDR3 protein: CASGLAEVYNEQFF. In nucleotides, the CDR3 is TGTGCCAGCGGGCTAGCGGAGGTCTACAATGAGCAGTTCTTC. Full variable domain (outside the CDR3, taken from reference TRBV9 and TRBJ2-1): DSGVTQTPKHLITATGQRVTLRCSPRSGDLSVYWYQQSLDQGLQFLIQYYNGEERAKGNILERFSAQQFPDLHSELNLSSLELGDSALYFCASGLAEVYNEQFFGPGTRLTVL.